Described below is a single T cell receptor beta chain sequence and its context. The CDR3 is 15 amino acids. The V and J ends lost 2 bases and 1 base respectively, with 12 bases between them. CDR1 ENHRY and CDR2 SYGVKD come from the germline V gene. The sample originates from a study of shared clonotypes between healthy human individuals. Generated by immunoSEQ multiplex PCR, the TCRdb table keeps only in-frame clones and is missing some. The sample has 2 million to 2.5 million clones; 80% to 95% are singletons. The sequence derives from a man aged 18 to 29 in good health. Some clones in this sample may be carry-over from other donors' samples. The chain employs TRBV10-3 and TRBJ2-7, with a possible D match to TRBD1 (6 bases). The sample was naive CD4+ T cells from PBMCs. This sample's subset: CD45RA+ positively selected. CDR3 protein: CAISEPTGTSYEQYF. The CDR3 DNA is TGTGCCATCAGTGAGCCAACCGGGACATCCTACGAGCAGTACTTC.